This T cell receptor beta chain was captured by sequencing in a study of blood T cells in healthy people across ages. This CDR3 has 17 amino acids. The germline V gene has CDR1 DFQATT and CDR2 SNEGSKA (reference sequence). The V end was cut by 0 bases, the J end by 7 bases, with 24 bases between. The use of a sample-barcoded 5' primer and a J-beta primer mix characterized a second PCR of 7 to 11 cycles. TCRdb ran MiXCR on the 5' RACE reads and lists one entry per CDR3 protein. Among about 1.5 million distinct CDR3 sequences listed, 35% to 45% were seen once. The sequence was collected from a woman younger than 30 in good health. The V and J genes are TRBV20-1 and TRBJ2-5; the D gene is possibly TRBD1 (6 bases). The sample taken for sequencing was blood. The chain's CDR3 is CSAREFYREVASVTQYF. The CDR3 DNA follows: TGCAGTGCTAGAGAATTCTACAGGGAAGTAGCATCCGTGACCCAGTACTTC.